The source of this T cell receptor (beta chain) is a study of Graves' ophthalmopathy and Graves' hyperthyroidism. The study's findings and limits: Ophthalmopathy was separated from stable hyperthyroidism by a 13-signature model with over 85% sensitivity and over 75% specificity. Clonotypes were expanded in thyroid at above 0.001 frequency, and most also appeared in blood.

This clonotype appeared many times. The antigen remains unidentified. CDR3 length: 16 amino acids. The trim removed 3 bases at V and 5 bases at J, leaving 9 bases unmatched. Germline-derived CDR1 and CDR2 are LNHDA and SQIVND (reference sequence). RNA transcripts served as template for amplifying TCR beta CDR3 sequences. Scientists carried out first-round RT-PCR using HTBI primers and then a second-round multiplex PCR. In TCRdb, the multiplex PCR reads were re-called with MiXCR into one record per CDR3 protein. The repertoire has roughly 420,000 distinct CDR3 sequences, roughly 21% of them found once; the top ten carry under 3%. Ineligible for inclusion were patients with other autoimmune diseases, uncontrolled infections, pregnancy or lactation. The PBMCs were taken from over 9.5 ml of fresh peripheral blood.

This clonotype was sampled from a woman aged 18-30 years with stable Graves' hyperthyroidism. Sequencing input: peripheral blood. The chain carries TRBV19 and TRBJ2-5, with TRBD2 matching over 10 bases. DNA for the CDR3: TGTGCCAGTAGTATTAAGCAGCGGGGGGGCCGGGAGACCCAGTACTTC. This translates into CASSIKQRGGRETQYF.